This T cell receptor (beta chain) was found in a study of cytomegalovirus exposure and HLA in healthy donors. Findings and caveats of the study: Per published accounts, TCR beta sequences correctly predicted the HLA-A and HLA-B alleles of most subjects. Versus the roughly 690-donor mean, an Asian-associated ancestry cluster reportedly showed fewer N-insertions in a later analysis.

The PCR ran on 60 Vbeta and 13 Jbeta primers. The repertoire was sequenced with immunoSEQ multiplex PCR; TCRdb's copy has only in-frame clones and lacks some. This table holds 130,000 or so clones, less than 85% found once. This clone was picked up one time. Its specificity is unknown. The sample comprised PBMCs. This clonotype was sampled from a woman in her forties in good health and CMV-seropositive.

The CDR3 bases are TGTGCCAGCAGTGCCCGGGGGGGGCCGGGCACTGAAGCTTTCTTT. Its protein product is CASSARGGPGTEAFF. This rearrangement joins TRBV6-1 to TRBJ1-1; perhaps TRBD1 as D (6 bases). Per the germline V gene, CDR1 is MNHNS and CDR2 is SASEGT. CDR3 length: 15 residues. The germline V and J ends were trimmed by 4 bases and 4 bases, with 16 bases remaining between them.